These 28 T cell receptor beta chains came from one sample sequenced in a study of blood T cell repertoires in COVID-19. The protocol was immunoSEQ multiplex PCR, while the TCRdb copy is restricted to in-frame clones and leaves out a portion. The table has 250,000 or so clones, around 80% seen once. The specimen sequenced was peripheral blood. These receptors all stem from a woman older than 75 with acute or convalescent COVID-19.

The rearrangement joins TRBV10-2 to TRBJ1-1, with a tentative D call TRBD1 (5 bases). V lost 8 bases and J lost 4, with 11 bases in between. This CDR3 has 12 amino acids. CDR1 and CDR2 (germline): WSHSY, SAAADI. The CDR3 DNA is TGCGCCAGCGGGACTCTAGGCACTGAAGCTTTCTTT. It yields the protein CASGTLGTEAFF.

The chain links TRBV6-2 or TRBV6-3 to TRBJ2-3; D not resolved. The CDR3 totals 11 residues. From germline, CDR1 is MNHEY and CDR2 SVGEGT. The V and J ends lost 5 bases and 4 bases respectively, with 4 bases between them. Here the CDR3 reads CASSPADTQYF. CDR3 in DNA: TGTGCCAGCAGTCCCGCAGATACGCAGTATTTT.

The V call is TRBV6-5, the J call TRBJ1-1; tentatively, D is TRBD1 (6 bases). Germline CDR1 reads MNHEY; CDR2 reads SVGAGI. The length of the CDR3 is 14 residues. The V and J ends lost 7 bases and 1 base respectively, with 13 bases between them. Written as DNA, the CDR3 is TGTGCCAGCAAAGCAACAGGGCGGAACACTGAAGCTTTCTTT. Translated: CASKATGRNTEAFF.

The chain links TRBV7-9 to TRBJ2-1, with TRBD2 identical over 9 bases. This CDR3 contains 16 residues. V trimming: 5 bases; J trimming: 8 bases; junction bases outside the gene matches: 13. CDR1 and CDR2 from the germline V gene are SEHNR and FQNEAQ (reference sequence). CDR3 sequence: CASSLGGSGGRDEQFF. The CDR3 DNA reads TGTGCCAGCAGCCTAGGGGGCAGCGGGGGGCGCGATGAGCAGTTCTTC.

The chain recombines TRBV7-2 with TRBJ2-3; 9 bases align to TRBD1. The germline V gene has CDR1 SGHTA and CDR2 FQGNSA. The CDR3 contains 13 residues. Trimming at V came to 9 bases and at J to 3 bases, leaving 4 bases not matched to a gene. The CDR3 coding sequence is TGTGCCAGGGGCGGGACAGGGACAGATACGCAGTATTTT. It specifies CARGGTGTDTQYF.

This clone was counted once. Other DNA variants within this sample encode the same CDR3. In DNA form, the CDR3 reads TGCGCCAGCAGCTTACAGGGGACAGATACGCAGTATTTT. This codes for CASSLQGTDTQYF. The V and J genes are TRBV5-1 and TRBJ2-3; 7 bases match TRBD1. CDR1 and CDR2 from the germline V gene are SGHRS and YFSETQ. V lost 2 bases to trimming and J lost 3 bases; unmatched junction nucleotides: 0. The CDR3 has 13 residues.

The V and J genes are TRBV7-2 and TRBJ2-1; the D gene is possibly TRBD2 (5 bases). The CDR3 spans 12 residues. Trimming took off 5 bases at V and 7 bases at J, with 9 bases between the two ends. CDR1 is SGHTA, CDR2 FQGNSA, per germline. The chain's CDR3 is CASSATRNEQFF. The CDR3 bases are TGTGCCAGCAGCGCCACTAGGAATGAGCAGTTCTTC.

This clone was detected only a few times. This chain uses TRBV4-1 with TRBJ2-6; D gene ambiguous. Germline V gives CDR1 MGHRA, CDR2 YSYEKL. This CDR3 comprises 15 residues. The V and J ends lost 4 bases and 1 base respectively, with 8 bases between them. The CDR3 loop is CASSLTGSGANVLTF. CDR3 coding DNA: TGCGCCAGCAGCCTGACTGGGTCTGGGGCCAACGTCCTGACTTTC.

This sequence joins TRBV6-5 and TRBJ1-1; 7 bases line up with TRBD1. The germline CDR1 and CDR2 sequences are MNHEY and SVGAGI. This CDR3 contains 13 residues. The trim removed 2 bases at V and 6 bases at J, leaving 3 bases unmatched. Here the CDR3 DNA reads TGTGCCAGCAGTTACCGAGACAGGGCTGAAGCTTTCTTT. Protein sequence: CASSYRDRAEAFF.

The chain recombines TRBV5-4 with TRBJ2-5; D is possibly TRBD2 (6 bases). Between the trimmed V and J ends, which lost 4 bases and 5 bases, there was a span of 15 bases. Germline CDR1 reads SGHNT; CDR2 reads YYREEE (reference sequence). This CDR3 has 14 residues. CDR3 in amino acids: CASSPRLGLETQYF. The CDR3 DNA follows: TGTGCCAGCAGCCCGAGACTAGGATTGGAGACCCAGTACTTC.

V usage is TRBV20-1 and J usage is TRBJ2-1; 11 positions agree with TRBD2. The germline gives CDR1 DFQATT, CDR2 SNEGSKA (reference sequence). CDR3 length equals 17 residues. The V segment lost 3 bases and the J segment 0 bases; nucleotides outside the gene matches: 7. As DNA, the CDR3 is TGCAGTGCTAGTAAACTAGCGGGGGCGAGCTCCTACAATGAGCAGTTCTTC. The encoded protein is CSASKLAGASSYNEQFF.

This chain's CDR3 is CASSADRGSTDTQYF. In nucleotides, the CDR3 is TGTGCCAGCAGCGCGGACAGGGGAAGCACAGATACGCAGTATTTT. This chain links TRBV2 with TRBJ2-3; TRBD1 aligns across 9 bases. CDR1 is SNHLY, CDR2 FYNNEI, per germline. With 6 bases clipped from V and 0 bases from J, the junction kept 4 bases outside the gene matches. There are 15 residues in the CDR3.

The rearrangement links TRBV5-6 to TRBJ2-1, with D perhaps matching TRBD1 (5 bases). CDR3 size: 15 residues. Trimming cost V 0 bases and J 4 bases, with 11 bases left between them. Germline CDR1 reads SGHDT; CDR2 reads YYEEEE. The CDR3 sequence: CASSLEAGSYNEQFF. CDR3 nucleotides: TGTGCCAGCAGCTTGGAGGCAGGGTCTTACAATGAGCAGTTCTTC.

This sequence joins TRBV5-1 and TRBJ2-1; 11 nucleotides agree with TRBD2. CDR3 length equals 16 residues. Trimming took 3 bases from V and 8 from J; bases not matched to a gene: 10. From germline, CDR1 is SGHRS and CDR2 YFSETQ. CDR3 protein: CASSYAPGTSGDEQFF. CDR3 sequence (DNA): TGCGCCAGCAGCTACGCCCCCGGGACTAGCGGAGATGAGCAGTTCTTC.

This clone appeared once. The sample has other DNA sequences that encode this CDR3 too. This chain joins TRBV18 and TRBJ1-2, with 12 nucleotides matching TRBD1. Germline V CDR1 and CDR2: KGHSH, LQKENI. J was trimmed by 3 bases and V by 2 bases; bases with no gene match: 1. This CDR3 has 15 residues. CDR3 nucleotide sequence: TGTGCCAGCTCACCAGGGACAGGGGGCGACTATGGCTACACCTTC. It encodes CASSPGTGGDYGYTF.

The chain couples TRBV18 to TRBJ2-1; 9 positions match TRBD2. This CDR3 is 16 amino acids long. Per germline, CDR1 KGHSH and CDR2 LQKENI. V lost 0 bases to trimming and J lost 7 bases; unmatched junction nucleotides: 7. The CDR3 nucleotides are TGTGCCAGCTCACCACCGGGCCTAGCGGGAAAGAATGAGCAGTTCTTC. Protein: CASSPPGLAGKNEQFF.

The chain recombines TRBV5-6 with TRBJ2-7, with a tentative D call TRBD1 (5 bases). This CDR3 spans 14 amino acids. V shed 0 bases and J shed 2 bases, with 9 bases lying between them. The germline V gene has CDR1 SGHDT and CDR2 YYEEEE. CDR3 protein: CASSLVGRAYEQYF. The CDR3 bases are TGTGCCAGCAGCTTGGTTGGCAGGGCCTACGAGCAGTACTTC.

This sequence joins TRBV7-2 and TRBJ2-7, with 9 nucleotides matching TRBD1. Germline V CDR1 and CDR2: SGHTA, FQGNSA. The CDR3 sequence is 14 residues long. The J segment lost 4 bases and the V segment lost 5 bases, leaving 6 bases of the junction unmatched. CDR3 in amino acids: CASSLGQGVYEQYF. DNA for the CDR3: TGTGCCAGCAGCCTGGGACAGGGTGTGTACGAGCAGTACTTC. Looking up the rest from reference TRBV7-2 and TRBJ2-7 gives the full variable domain: GAGVSQSPSNKVTEKGKDVELRCDPISGHTALYWYRQSLGQGLEFLIYFQGNSAPDKSGLPSDRFSAERTGGSVSTLTIQRTQQEDSAVYLCASSLGQGVYEQYFGPGTRLTVT.

V usage is TRBV9 and J usage is TRBJ2-5; possible D gene TRBD1, 6 bases. This CDR3 has 14 residues. The V gene's germline CDR1 is SGDLS and CDR2 YYNGEE. V lost 4 bases and J lost 5, with 15 bases in between. CDR3 sequence: CASSKQGYWETQYF. The CDR3 nucleotides read TGTGCCAGCAGCAAACAGGGTTACTGGGAGACCCAGTACTTC.

The CDR3 reads CASSQDRVEAFF. The CDR3 DNA follows: TGTGCCAGCAGCCAAGACAGGGTTGAAGCTTTCTTT. The chain recombines TRBV7-9 with TRBJ1-1, with TRBD1 matching 7 bases. Germline V CDR1 and CDR2: SEHNR, FQNEAQ (reference sequence). With V trimmed by 5 bases and J by 7 bases, 4 bases remained unmatched. The CDR3 sequence is 12 residues long.

This rearrangement joins TRBV11-2 to TRBJ2-1; D gene unclear. This CDR3 is 16 amino acids long. Germline assignment: CDR1 SGHAT and CDR2 FQNNGV. Trimming took 1 base from V and 9 from J, leaving 19 bases between them. The CDR3 loop reads CASSLVSTARSGEQFF. The CDR3 DNA reads as TGTGCCAGCAGCTTAGTTTCGACCGCCAGGTCTGGTGAGCAGTTCTTC. The whole variable domain, remainder taken from reference TRBV11-2 and TRBJ2-1, is EAGVAQSPRYKIIEKRQSVAFWCNPISGHATLYWYQQILGQGPKLLIQFQNNGVVDDSQLPKDRFSAERLKGVDSTLKIQPAKLEDSAVYLCASSLVSTARSGEQFFGPGTRLTVL.

This clone was seen more than once but under ten times. The chain employs TRBV5-8 and TRBJ2-7; a weak D match, TRBD2 (6 bases). In germline, CDR1 is SGHTS, CDR2 YDEGEE. This CDR3 comprises 13 residues. The germline V and J ends were trimmed by 0 bases and 6 bases, with 10 bases remaining between them. The CDR3 sequence: CASSLGRRGEQYF. In DNA form, the CDR3 reads TGTGCCAGCAGCTTGGGACGGCGGGGCGAGCAGTACTTC.

This clone was detected only once. The V and J genes are TRBV18 and TRBJ1-3; D not certain. Germline assignment: CDR1 KGHSH and CDR2 LQKENI. The CDR3 has 19 residues. Trimming stripped 2 bases from V and 0 bases from J, with 20 bases between. CDR3 residues: CASSPISTFGSGSGNTIYF. The CDR3 nucleotides read TGTGCCAGCTCACCAATTTCGACGTTCGGTTCGGGCTCTGGAAACACCATATATTTT.

The gene calls are TRBV7-2 and TRBJ2-3; a weak D match, TRBD2 (6 bases). Germline CDR1 is SGHTA and CDR2 is FQGNSA. Trimming took off 3 bases at V and 5 bases at J, with 12 bases between the two ends. This CDR3 spans 14 amino acids. The CDR3 DNA reads as TGTGCCAGCAGCTTTGGCGGGGCAGGAGATACGCAGTATTTT. It specifies CASSFGGAGDTQYF.

The chain recombines TRBV30 with TRBJ1-1; D unclear. Trimming pared 1 base from V and 7 bases from J, leaving 10 bases between. Looked up from germline, CDR1 is GTSNPN and CDR2 is SVGIG (reference sequence). This CDR3 spans 12 amino acids. The CDR3 DNA reads TGTGCCTGGAGTGAGACTGGAGGTGAAGCTTTCTTT. Translated, it gives CAWSETGGEAFF.

The chain uses TRBV28 and TRBJ1-2; D is undetermined. With 4 bases removed from V and 2 bases from J, the gap between germline ends came to 8 bases. CDR1 and CDR2 from the germline V gene are MDHEN and SYDVKM. The length of the CDR3 is 13 residues. The CDR3, as DNA: TGTGCCAGCAGTTGGCCCGTCAACTATGGCTACACCTTC. As protein: CASSWPVNYGYTF.

The gene calls are TRBV27 and TRBJ1-1, with 8 bases lining up with TRBD1. V shed 7 bases, J shed 4 bases, and the junction held 14 bases outside the gene matches. The CDR3 totals 16 residues. Germline-derived CDR1 and CDR2 are MNHEY and SMNVEV (reference sequence). The CDR3, as DNA: TGTGCCAGCACCTTATCCAGGGGGCGGATCGGCACTGAAGCTTTCTTT. Translation: CASTLSRGRIGTEAFF.

The V and J genes are TRBV11-1 and TRBJ2-3; 9 bases line up with TRBD1. This CDR3 contains 13 residues. CDR1 SGHAT and CDR2 FQDESV come from the germline V gene (reference sequence). J gave up 6 bases and V 7 bases, and 5 bases lay outside the gene matches. The CDR3 nucleotides read TGTGCCAGCAACAGGGGGCGGATGGATACGCAGTATTTT. It yields the protein CASNRGRMDTQYF. The full variable domain, with the rest looked up from reference TRBV11-1 and TRBJ2-3, is EAEVAQSPRYKITEKSQAVAFWCDPISGHATLYWYRQILGQGPELLVQFQDESVVDDSQLPKDRFSAERLKGVDSTLKIQPAELGDSAMYLCASNRGRMDTQYFGPGTRLTVL.